This T cell receptor (beta chain) originates from a study of T cells in Graves' hyperthyroidism and ophthalmopathy. Diagnosis of hyperthyroidism was new in patients aged 18 to 65, and its duration was under 2 months. An approximately 10 ml volume of fresh peripheral blood provided the PBMCs. As to this clonotype: A much larger clone lies a single base off, so this may be a read error.

Using RNA transcripts as the source, TCR beta CDR3 regions were amplified. The TCR CDR3 was amplified in a first-round RT-PCR using the HTBI primer set. Using its own MiXCR run on the multiplex PCR reads, TCRdb lists one record per CDR3 protein. This sample has hundreds of thousands of distinct CDR3 sequences; around 15% occur once, and the top ten carry roughly a tenth. Germline V gene sequence: CDR1 MNHEY, CDR2 SVGEGT. This CDR3 spans 15 amino acids. This chain uses TRBV6-2 or TRBV6-3 with TRBJ2-7, with TRBD2 matching 9 bases. The J call is uncertain, as TRBJ2-1 better fits the DNA end. Source material: blood. This receptor was obtained from a woman aged 18-29 years with Graves' hyperthyroidism. CDR3 in amino acids: CASSYFSGRLNEQFF. The CDR3 coding sequence is TGTGCCAGCAGTTACTTCAGCGGGAGGCTTAACGAGCAGTTCTTC.